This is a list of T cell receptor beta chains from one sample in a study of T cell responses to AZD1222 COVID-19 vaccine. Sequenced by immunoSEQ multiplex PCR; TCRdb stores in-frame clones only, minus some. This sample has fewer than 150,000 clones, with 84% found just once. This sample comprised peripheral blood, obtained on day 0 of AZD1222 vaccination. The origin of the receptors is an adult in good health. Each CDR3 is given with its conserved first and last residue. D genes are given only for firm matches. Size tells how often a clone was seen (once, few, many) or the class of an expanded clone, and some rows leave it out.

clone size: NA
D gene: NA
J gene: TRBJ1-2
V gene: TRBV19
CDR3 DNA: TGTGCCAGTAGTACCAACAGAAATGGCTACACCTTC
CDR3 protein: CASSTNRNGYTF

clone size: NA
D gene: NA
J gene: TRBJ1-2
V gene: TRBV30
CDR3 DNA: TGTGCCTGGAGTCCAGGCGCAGCGACGTCCTATGGCTACACCTTC
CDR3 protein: CAWSPGAATSYGYTF

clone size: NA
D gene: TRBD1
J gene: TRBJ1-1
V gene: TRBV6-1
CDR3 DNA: TGTGCCAGCAGTGATCGGACAGGGGCTGGGAACACTGAAGCTTTCTTT
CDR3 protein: CASSDRTGAGNTEAFF

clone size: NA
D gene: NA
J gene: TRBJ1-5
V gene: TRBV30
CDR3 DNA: TGTGCCTGGAGCCGAGAGGGTCCGGGGCCCCAGCATTTT
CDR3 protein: CAWSREGPGPQHF

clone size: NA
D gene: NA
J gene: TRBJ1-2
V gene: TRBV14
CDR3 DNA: TGTGCCAGCAGCAACCAGCAGATCTCCAACTATGGCTACACCTTC
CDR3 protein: CASSNQQISNYGYTF

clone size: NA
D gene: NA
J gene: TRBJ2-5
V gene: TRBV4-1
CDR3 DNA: TGCGCCAGCAGCCACGGGTCAATTGGGGAGACCCAGTACTTC
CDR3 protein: CASSHGSIGETQYF

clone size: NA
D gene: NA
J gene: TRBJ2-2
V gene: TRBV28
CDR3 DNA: TGTGCCAGCAGTTTCAGGGTTGGGGAGCTGTTTTTT
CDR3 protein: CASSFRVGELFF

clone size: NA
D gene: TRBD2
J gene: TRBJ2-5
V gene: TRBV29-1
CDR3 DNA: TGCAGCGTTGCATTCGCGGGGGGGGCAAAGACCCAGTACTTC
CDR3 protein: CSVAFAGGAKTQYF

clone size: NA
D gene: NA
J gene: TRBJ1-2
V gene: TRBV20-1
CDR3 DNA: TGCAGTGCTAGAGATCTCTATGGCTACACCTTC
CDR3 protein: CSARDLYGYTF

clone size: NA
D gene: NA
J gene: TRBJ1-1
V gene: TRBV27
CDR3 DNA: TGTGCCAGCAGTTTACAGGGAGGCACTGAAGCTTTCTTT
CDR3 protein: CASSLQGGTEAFF

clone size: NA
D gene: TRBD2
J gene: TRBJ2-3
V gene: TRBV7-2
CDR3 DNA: TGTGCCAGCAGCCAGACTAGCGGGGGGTTAACAGATACGCAGTATTTT
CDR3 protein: CASSQTSGGLTDTQYF

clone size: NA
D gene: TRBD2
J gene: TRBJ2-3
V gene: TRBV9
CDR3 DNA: TGTGCCAGCAGCGTTTCCGGACTAGCGGGGGCGGATACGCAGTATTTT
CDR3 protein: CASSVSGLAGADTQYF

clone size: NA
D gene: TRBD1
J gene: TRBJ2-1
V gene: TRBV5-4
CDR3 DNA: TGTGCCAGCAGCTTGGGTAGACAGGGACACAATGAGCAGTTCTTC
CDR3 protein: CASSLGRQGHNEQFF

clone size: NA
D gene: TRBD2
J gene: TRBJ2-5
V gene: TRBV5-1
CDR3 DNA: TGCGCCAGCAGCCCCGGACTAGCGCAAGAGACCCAGTACTTC
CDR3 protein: CASSPGLAQETQYF

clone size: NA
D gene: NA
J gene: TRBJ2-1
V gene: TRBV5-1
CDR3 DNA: TGCGCCAGCAGCTTGGGACAGACACTTTCCTACAATGAGCAGTTCTTC
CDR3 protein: CASSLGQTLSYNEQFF

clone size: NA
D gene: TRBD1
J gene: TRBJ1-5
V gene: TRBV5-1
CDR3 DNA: TGCGCCAGCAGCTTGGACCTAGGGGACAGGGGTGGTAGCAATCAGCCCCAGCATTTT
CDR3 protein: CASSLDLGDRGGSNQPQHF

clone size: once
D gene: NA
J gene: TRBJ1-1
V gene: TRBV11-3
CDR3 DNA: TGTGCCAGCAGCTTAGATGGAGGGACTGAAGCTTTCTTT
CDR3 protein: CASSLDGGTEAFF

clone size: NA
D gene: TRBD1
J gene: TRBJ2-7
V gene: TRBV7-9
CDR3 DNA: TGTGCCAGCAGCTTATTCGCAGGGGGCAGGGACGAGCAGTACTTC
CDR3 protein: CASSLFAGGRDEQYF

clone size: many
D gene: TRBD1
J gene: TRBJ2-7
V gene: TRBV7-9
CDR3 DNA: TGTGCCAGCAGCTTAGCGGACAGGGGGCGGAACGAGCAGTACTTC
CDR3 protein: CASSLADRGRNEQYF

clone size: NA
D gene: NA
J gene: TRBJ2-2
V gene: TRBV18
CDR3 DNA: TGTGCCAGCTCCCCTCCGCACAGGTCGAACACCGGGGAGCTGTTTTTT
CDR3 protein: CASSPPHRSNTGELFF

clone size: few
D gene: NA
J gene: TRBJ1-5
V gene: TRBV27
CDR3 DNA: TGTGCCAGCAGTCCGAGCAATCAGCCCCAGCATTTT
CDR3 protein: CASSPSNQPQHF

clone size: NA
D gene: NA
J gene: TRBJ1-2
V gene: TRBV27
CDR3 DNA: TGTGCCAGCAGTACACAGGGAGGGAACTATGGCTACACCTTC
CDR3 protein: CASSTQGGNYGYTF

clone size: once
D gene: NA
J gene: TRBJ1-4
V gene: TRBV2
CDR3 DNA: TGTGCCAGCAGGAGTACGGAGACCAAAGGGAAACTGTTTTTT
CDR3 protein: CASRSTETKGKLFF

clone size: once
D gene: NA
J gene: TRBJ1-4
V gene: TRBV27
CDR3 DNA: TGTGCCAGCAGTTTATCCTCCGGACGGCGGGAAAAACTGTTTTTT
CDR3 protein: CASSLSSGRREKLFF

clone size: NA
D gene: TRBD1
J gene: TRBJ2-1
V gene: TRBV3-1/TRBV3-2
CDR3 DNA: TGTGCCAGCAGCCGGAAAAGGGACAGAACCCCTGGGAATGAGCAGTTCTTC
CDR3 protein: CASSRKRDRTPGNEQFF

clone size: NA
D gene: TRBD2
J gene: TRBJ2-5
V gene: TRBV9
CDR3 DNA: TGTGCCAGCAGCGCCTCGGGACTACAAGAGACCCAGTACTTC
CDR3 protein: CASSASGLQETQYF

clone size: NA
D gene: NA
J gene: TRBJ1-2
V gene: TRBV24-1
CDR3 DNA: TGTGCCACCAGTGATTCAGGGAGAGCTAACTATGGCTACACCTTC
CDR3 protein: CATSDSGRANYGYTF

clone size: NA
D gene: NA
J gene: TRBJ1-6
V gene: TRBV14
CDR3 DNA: TGTGCCAGCAGCCAGTTGAGCTCCTATAATTCACCCCTCCACTTT
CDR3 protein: CASSQLSSYNSPLHF

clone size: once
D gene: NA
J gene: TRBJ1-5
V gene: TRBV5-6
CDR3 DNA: TGTGCCAGCAGCTTGTGGCGGGGGGCCCCCGATCAGCCCCAGCATTTT
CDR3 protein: CASSLWRGAPDQPQHF

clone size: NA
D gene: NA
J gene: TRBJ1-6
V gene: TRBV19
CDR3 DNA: TGTGCCAGTAGTACAATTCTGGGACTGACTGGTTCACCCCTCCACTTT
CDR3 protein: CASSTILGLTGSPLHF

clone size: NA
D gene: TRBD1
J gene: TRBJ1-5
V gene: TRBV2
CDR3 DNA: TGTGCCAGCAGACCCACAGGGGACCAGCCCCAGCATTTT
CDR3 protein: CASRPTGDQPQHF

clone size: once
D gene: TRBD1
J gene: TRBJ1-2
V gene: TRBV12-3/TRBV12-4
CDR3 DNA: TGTGCCAGCAGTTTGAAGGGGGCGGGCTACACCTTC
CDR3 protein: CASSLKGAGYTF

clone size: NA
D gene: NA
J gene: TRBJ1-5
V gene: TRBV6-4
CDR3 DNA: TGTGCCAGCAGCACTCAAAGGAATCAGCCCCAGCATTTT
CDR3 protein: CASSTQRNQPQHF

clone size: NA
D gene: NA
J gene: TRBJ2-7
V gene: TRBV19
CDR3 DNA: TGTGCCAGTAGTATGGGGCAGATCTCCTACGAGCAGTACTTC
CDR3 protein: CASSMGQISYEQYF

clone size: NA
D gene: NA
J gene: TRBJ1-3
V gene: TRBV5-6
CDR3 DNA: TGTGCCAGCAGCCTTCGACAGGTTAGCTCTGGAAACACCATATATTTT
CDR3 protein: CASSLRQVSSGNTIYF

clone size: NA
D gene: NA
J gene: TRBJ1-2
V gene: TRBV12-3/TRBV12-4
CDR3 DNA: TGTGCCAGCAGTTTGAAGAGTCGAGGCTACACCTTC
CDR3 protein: CASSLKSRGYTF

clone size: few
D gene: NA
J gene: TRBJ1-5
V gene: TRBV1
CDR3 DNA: TGCACCAGCAGCCAAGATTTGGGCAGCCGTCCCTATCAGCCCCAGCATTTT
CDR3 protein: CTSSQDLGSRPYQPQHF

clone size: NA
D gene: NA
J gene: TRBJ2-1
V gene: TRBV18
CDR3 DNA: TGTGCCAGCTCACCAGAGGCCGATGAGCAGTTCTTC
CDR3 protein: CASSPEADEQFF

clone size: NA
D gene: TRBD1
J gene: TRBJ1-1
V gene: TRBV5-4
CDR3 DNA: TGTGCCAGCAGCTTCATGCAGGGGGCGGTAACTGAAGCTTTCTTT
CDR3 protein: CASSFMQGAVTEAFF

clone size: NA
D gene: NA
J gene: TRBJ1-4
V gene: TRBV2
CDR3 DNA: TGTGCCAAGGGGGGGCCGGACGCAACTAATGAAAAACTGTTTTTT
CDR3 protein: CAKGGPDATNEKLFF

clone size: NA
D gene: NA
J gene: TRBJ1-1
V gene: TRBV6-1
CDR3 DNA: TGTGCCAGCAGTGAAGCGCTTGGGAACACTGAAGCTTTCTTT
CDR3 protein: CASSEALGNTEAFF

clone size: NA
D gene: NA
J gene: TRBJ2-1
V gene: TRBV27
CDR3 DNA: TGTGCCATCGGGACCCTTTCCCACTACAATGAGCAGTTCTTC
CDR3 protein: CAIGTLSHYNEQFF

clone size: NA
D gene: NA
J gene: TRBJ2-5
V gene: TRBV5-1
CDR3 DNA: TGCGCCAGCAGCAAGACCGCCGGGACCCAAGAGACCCAGTACTTC
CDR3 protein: CASSKTAGTQETQYF

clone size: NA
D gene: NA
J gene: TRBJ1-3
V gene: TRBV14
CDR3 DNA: TGTGCCAGCACGCAGAGCTCTGGAAACACCATATATTTT
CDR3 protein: CASTQSSGNTIYF

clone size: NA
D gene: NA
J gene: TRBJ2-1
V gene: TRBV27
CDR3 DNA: TGTGCCAGCAGTTTTCTTTCACCAAGGTACAATGAGCAGTTCTTC
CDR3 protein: CASSFLSPRYNEQFF

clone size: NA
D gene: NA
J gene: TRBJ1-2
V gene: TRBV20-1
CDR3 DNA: TGCAGTGCCGCAACAGGGAGCGGCTACACCTTC
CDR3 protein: CSAATGSGYTF